These 5 T cell receptor beta chains originate from one sample sequenced in a study of T-cell reconstitution after alpha-beta-depleted transplantation in children. Study-level results: Diversity and T-cell counts at one year after transplant derived mostly from new T cells.

These receptors lack a known antigen. Preparation of the TCRbeta library was carried out with unique molecular identifiers. TCRdb re-derived calls from the PCR reads in MiXCR, one entry per CDR3 protein. The data contain around 270,000 distinct CDR3 sequences, over 7.5% of them singletons. Sequenced material: peripheral blood, taken 360 days after TCRalphabeta/CD19-depleted stem cell transplant. The receptors derive from a female patient between 2 and 15 years old who had a stem cell transplant for Fanconi anemia, so the T cells may come from the graft donor.

The chain employs TRBV7-6 and TRBJ2-7; no reliable D call. This CDR3 has 13 amino acids. Germline CDR1 SGHVS, CDR2 FNYEAQ. Trimming took off 1 base at V and 2 bases at J, with 6 bases between the two ends. The CDR3 protein is CASSLGNPYEQYF. CDR3 DNA sequence: TGTGCCAGCAGCTTAGGAAACCCCTACGAGCAGTACTTC.

The V call is TRBV6-1, the J call TRBJ1-5; no definite D call. From germline, CDR1 is MNHNS and CDR2 SASEGT. The CDR3 covers 11 residues. Deletions cut 2 bases from V and 7 bases from J, with 3 bases between. The DNA for the CDR3 is TGTGCCAGCAGTGAACGGCAGCCCCAGCATTTT. It yields the protein CASSERQPQHF.

The table lists this clonotype with many counts. The chain employs TRBV5-1 and TRBJ1-1; D remains unclear. Germline lookup yields CDR1 SGHRS and CDR2 YFSETQ. This CDR3 is built from 16 residues. V dropped 0 bases and J dropped 1 base, with 13 bases sitting between them. The CDR3 spells CASSLDAGNPNTEAFF. DNA for the CDR3: TGCGCCAGCAGCTTGGATGCCGGGAACCCGAACACTGAAGCTTTCTTT.

The V call is TRBV5-4, the J call TRBJ2-5; the D gene is possibly TRBD2 (5 bases). This CDR3 is 13 amino acids long. Trimming shortened V by 7 bases and J by 0 bases, and 10 bases separated the two germline ends. CDR1 and CDR2 (germline): SGHNT, YYREEE (reference sequence). CDR3 sequence reads: CASWTGDQETQYF. The CDR3 nucleotides read TGTGCCAGCTGGACCGGGGACCAAGAGACCCAGTACTTC. Based on the CDR3 plus reference TRBV5-4 and TRBJ2-5, the full variable domain is ETGVTQSPTHLIKTRGQQVTLRCSSQSGHNTVSWYQQALGQGPQFIFQYYREEENGRGNFPPRFSGLQFPNYSSELNVNALELDDSALYLCASWTGDQETQYFGPGTRLLVL.

This clonotype was counted ten times or more. The chain recombines TRBV24-1 with TRBJ2-3; D gene ambiguous. In germline, CDR1 is KGHDR, CDR2 SFDVKD. Trimming cost V 8 bases and J 2 bases, with 4 bases left between them. The CDR3 is made up of 11 amino acids. CDR3 protein: CATKSTDTQYF. In DNA form, the CDR3 reads TGTGCCACCAAGTCCACAGATACGCAGTATTTT.